The 7 T cell receptor beta chains in this list originate from one sample, sequenced in a study of early T cells in non-severe SARS-CoV-2 infection. TCRdb independently ran MiXCR on the 5' RACE reads; one entry per CDR3 protein. The sample includes 65,000 to 95,000 distinct CDR3 sequences, approximately 5% of them seen just once. The sequenced sample was whole blood, obtained at baseline. These TCRs come from an adult who was a healthcare worker with PCR-confirmed SARS-CoV-2 infection or an uninfected control (not recorded which).

This clonotype occurred many times. The chain has TRBV5-1 and TRBJ2-5; the D gene could be TRBD1 or TRBD2 (5 bases each). This CDR3 has 14 amino acids. Germline CDR1 SGHRS, CDR2 YFSETQ. Trimming took off 4 bases at V and 3 bases at J, with 13 bases between the two ends. The CDR3 region is CASSTGRTKETQYF. DNA of the CDR3: TGCGCCAGCAGCACGGGACGGACGAAAGAGACCCAGTACTTC. Complete variable domain (other parts from reference TRBV5-1 and TRBJ2-5): KAGVTQTPRYLIKTRGQQVTLSCSPISGHRSVSWYQQTPGQGLQFLFEYFSETQRNKGNFPGRFSGRQFSNSRSEMNVSTLELGDSALYLCASSTGRTKETQYFGPGTRLLVL.

At least ten counts were recorded for this clonotype. This chain uses TRBV12-3 or TRBV12-4 with TRBJ1-1; D is perhaps TRBD1 (5 bases). V lost 5 bases and J lost 6, with 13 bases in between. CDR3 length: 13 residues. The CDR3 DNA is TGTGCCAGCAGTGTGGACATCTCCTCTGAAGCTTTCTTT. Protein: CASSVDISSEAFF.

This clonotype was seen repeatedly, ten times or more. This sequence joins TRBV7-9 and TRBJ2-3; weak D call: TRBD2 (6 bases). The CDR3 is made up of 15 amino acids. Per the germline V gene, CDR1 is SEHNR and CDR2 is FQNEAQ (reference sequence). The V end was cut by 7 bases, the J end by 3 bases, with 17 bases between. CDR3 DNA: TGTGCCAGCACCTTGGAGGGACCTTCGACAGATACGCAGTATTTT. Amino acid sequence: CASTLEGPSTDTQYF.

Ten or more counts support this clonotype. V usage is TRBV6-1 and J usage is TRBJ2-1; 11 bases line up with TRBD1. CDR3 size: 13 residues. The ends lost 5 bases at V and 10 bases at J; junction bases unmatched: 4. CDR1 MNHNS and CDR2 SASEGT come from the germline V gene. CDR3 sequence: CASSRDRGDEQFF. CDR3 bases: TGTGCCAGCAGTAGGGACAGGGGGGACGAGCAGTTCTTC.

The sample holds many counts of this clonotype. The chain employs TRBV7-9 and TRBJ1-1; D remains unclear. Per germline, CDR1 SEHNR and CDR2 FQNEAQ (reference sequence). The CDR3 is 15 residues long. Trimming took off 7 bases at V and 0 bases at J, with 15 bases between the two ends. CDR3 sequence: CASTFSLGLNTEAFF. As DNA, the CDR3 is TGTGCCAGCACCTTTTCCCTTGGGTTGAACACTGAAGCTTTCTTT.

The chain recombines TRBV2 with TRBJ2-4, with D possibly matching TRBD1 (6 bases). Germline V gene sequence: CDR1 SNHLY, CDR2 FYNNEI. The CDR3 runs to 13 residues. Trimming shortened V by 6 bases and J by 3 bases, and 9 bases separated the two germline ends. The CDR3 loop reads CASSPDSKNIQYF. CDR3 sequence (DNA): TGTGCCAGCAGCCCGGACAGCAAAAACATTCAGTACTTC.

This clonotype was picked up many times. The chain recombines TRBV7-6 with TRBJ2-2; perhaps D is TRBD1 or TRBD2 (5 bases each). The CDR3 contains 21 residues. Trimming took 5 bases from V and 3 from J, leaving 31 bases between them. Germline V lookup: CDR1 SGHVS, CDR2 FNYEAQ. The CDR3 protein is CASSPTPPGTKWGRDTGELFF. Written as DNA, the CDR3 is TGTGCCAGCAGCCCTACTCCCCCCGGGACGAAATGGGGAAGGGACACCGGGGAGCTGTTTTTT.